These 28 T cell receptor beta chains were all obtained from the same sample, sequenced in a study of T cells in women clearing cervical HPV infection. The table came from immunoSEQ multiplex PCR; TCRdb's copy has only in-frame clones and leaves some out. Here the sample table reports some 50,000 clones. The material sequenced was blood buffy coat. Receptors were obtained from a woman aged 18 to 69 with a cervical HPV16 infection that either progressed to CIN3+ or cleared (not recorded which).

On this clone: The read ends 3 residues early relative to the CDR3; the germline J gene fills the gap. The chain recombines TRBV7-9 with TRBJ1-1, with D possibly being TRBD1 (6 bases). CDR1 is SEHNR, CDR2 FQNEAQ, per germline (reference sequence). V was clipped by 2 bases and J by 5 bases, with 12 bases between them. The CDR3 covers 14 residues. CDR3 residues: CASSLKGGVTEAFF. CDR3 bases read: TGTGCCAGCAGCTTAAAGGGGGGGGTTACTGAA. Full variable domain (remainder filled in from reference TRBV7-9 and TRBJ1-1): DTGVSQNPRHKITKRGQNVTFRCDPISEHNRLYWYRQTLGQGPEFLTYFQNEAQLEKSRLLSDRFSAERPKGSFSTLEIQRTEQGDSAMYLCASSLKGGVTEAFFGQGTRLTVV.

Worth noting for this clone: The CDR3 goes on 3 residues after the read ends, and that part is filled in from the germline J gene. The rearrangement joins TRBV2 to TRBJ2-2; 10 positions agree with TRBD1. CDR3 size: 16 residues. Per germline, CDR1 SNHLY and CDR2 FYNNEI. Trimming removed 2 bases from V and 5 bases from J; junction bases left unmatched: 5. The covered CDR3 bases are TGTGCCAGCAGTGAACTGGGGACAGGGGTTACCGGGGAG. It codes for CASSELGTGVTGE. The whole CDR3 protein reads CASSELGTGVTGELFF.

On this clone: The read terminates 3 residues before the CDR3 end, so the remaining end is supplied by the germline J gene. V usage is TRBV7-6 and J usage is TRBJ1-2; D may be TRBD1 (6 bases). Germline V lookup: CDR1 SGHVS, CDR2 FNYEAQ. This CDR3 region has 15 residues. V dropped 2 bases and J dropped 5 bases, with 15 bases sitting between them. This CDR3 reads CASSLNAGVEYGYTF. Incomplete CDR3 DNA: TGTGCCAGCAGCTTAAATGCAGGGGTTGAGTATGGC.

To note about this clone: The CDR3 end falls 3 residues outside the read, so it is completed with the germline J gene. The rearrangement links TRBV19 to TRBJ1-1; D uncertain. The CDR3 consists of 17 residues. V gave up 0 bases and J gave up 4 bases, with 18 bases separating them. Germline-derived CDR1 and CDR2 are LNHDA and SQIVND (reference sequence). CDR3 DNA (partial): TGTGCCAGTAGTATAGAGGGTTTCTCCGGAGGCGGCACTGAA. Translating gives CASSIEGFSGGGTE. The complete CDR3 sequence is CASSIEGFSGGGTEAFF.

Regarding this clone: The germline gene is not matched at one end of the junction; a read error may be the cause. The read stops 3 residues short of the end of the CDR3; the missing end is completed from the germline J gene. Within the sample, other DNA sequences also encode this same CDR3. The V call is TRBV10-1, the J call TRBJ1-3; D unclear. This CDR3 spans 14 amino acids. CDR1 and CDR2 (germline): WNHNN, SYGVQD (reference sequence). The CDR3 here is CAGHLIPCGHTIYF. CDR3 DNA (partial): TGCGCCGGCCACCTTATCCCCTGCGGGCACACA.

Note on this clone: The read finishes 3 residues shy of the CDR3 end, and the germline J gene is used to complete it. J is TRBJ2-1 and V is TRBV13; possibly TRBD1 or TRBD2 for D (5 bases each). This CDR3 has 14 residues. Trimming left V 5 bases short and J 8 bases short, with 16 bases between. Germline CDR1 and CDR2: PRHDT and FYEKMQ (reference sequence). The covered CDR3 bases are TGTGCCAGCAGCAAGGTGAGAGGGGTGCATGAG. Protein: CASSKVRGVHE. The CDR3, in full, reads CASSKVRGVHEQFF.

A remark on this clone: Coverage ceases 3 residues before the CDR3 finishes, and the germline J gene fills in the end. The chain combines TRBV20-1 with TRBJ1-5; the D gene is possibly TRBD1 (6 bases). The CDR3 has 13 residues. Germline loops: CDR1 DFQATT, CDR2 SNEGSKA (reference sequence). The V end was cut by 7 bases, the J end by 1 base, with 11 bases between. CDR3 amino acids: CSVYRASNQPQHF. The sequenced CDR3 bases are TGCAGTGTCTACAGGGCCAGCAATCAGCCC.

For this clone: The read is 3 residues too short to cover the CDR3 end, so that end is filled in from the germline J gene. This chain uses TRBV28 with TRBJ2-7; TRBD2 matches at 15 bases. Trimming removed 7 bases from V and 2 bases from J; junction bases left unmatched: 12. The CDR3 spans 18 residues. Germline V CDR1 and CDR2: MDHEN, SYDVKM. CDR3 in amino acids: CASKAPGTSGGIAYEQYF. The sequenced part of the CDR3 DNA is TGTGCCAGCAAGGCCCCCGGGACTAGCGGGGGGATCGCCTACGAG.

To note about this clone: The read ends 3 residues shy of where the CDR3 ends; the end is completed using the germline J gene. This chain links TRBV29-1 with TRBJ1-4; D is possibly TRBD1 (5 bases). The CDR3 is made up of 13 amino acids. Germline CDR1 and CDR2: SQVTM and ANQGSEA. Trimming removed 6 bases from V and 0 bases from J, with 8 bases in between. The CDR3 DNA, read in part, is TGCAGCGTGGGGACTACAACTAATGAAAAA. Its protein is CSVGTTTNEK. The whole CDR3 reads CSVGTTTNEKLFF.

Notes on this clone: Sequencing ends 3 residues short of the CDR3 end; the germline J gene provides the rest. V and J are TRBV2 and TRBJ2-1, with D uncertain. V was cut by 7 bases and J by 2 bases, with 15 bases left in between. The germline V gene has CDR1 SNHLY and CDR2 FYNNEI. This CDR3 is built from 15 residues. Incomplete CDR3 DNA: TGTGCCAGCACCCCCCTTTCTACTACCTACAATGAG. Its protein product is CASTPLSTTYNE. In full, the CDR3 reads CASTPLSTTYNEQFF.

The CDR3 sequence: CASSGIGVSNDYTF. The covered CDR3 bases are TGTGCCAGCAGCGGGATAGGGGTTAGTAATGAC. This chain uses TRBV7-2 with TRBJ1-2, with D perhaps matching TRBD1 (5 bases). The read comes to an end 3 residues before the CDR3 does, leaving the germline J gene to fill in the end. Germline lookup yields CDR1 SGHTA and CDR2 FQGNSA. This CDR3 has 14 residues.

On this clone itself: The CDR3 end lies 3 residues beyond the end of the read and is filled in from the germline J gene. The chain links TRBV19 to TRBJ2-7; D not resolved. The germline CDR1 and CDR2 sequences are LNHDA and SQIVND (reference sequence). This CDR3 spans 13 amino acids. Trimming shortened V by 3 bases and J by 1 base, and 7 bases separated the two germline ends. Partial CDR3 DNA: TGTGCCAGTAGTATGGCGGCTTCCTACGAG. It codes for CASSMAASYE. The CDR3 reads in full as CASSMAASYEQYF.

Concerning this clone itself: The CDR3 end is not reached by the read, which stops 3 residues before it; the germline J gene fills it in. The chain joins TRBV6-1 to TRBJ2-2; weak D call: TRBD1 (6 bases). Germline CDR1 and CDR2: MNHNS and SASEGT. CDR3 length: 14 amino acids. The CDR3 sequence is CASSVDSSNSPLFF. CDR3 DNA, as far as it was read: TGTGCCAGCAGTGTGGACAGTTCTAATTCACCG.

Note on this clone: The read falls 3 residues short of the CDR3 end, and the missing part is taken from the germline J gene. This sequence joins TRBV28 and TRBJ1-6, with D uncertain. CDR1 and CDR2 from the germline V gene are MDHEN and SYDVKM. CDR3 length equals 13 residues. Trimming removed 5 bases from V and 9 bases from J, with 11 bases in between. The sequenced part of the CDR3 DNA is TGTGCCAGCAGTCTTTCCTCCCCTTCACCC. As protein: CASSLSSPSP. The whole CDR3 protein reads CASSLSSPSPLHF.

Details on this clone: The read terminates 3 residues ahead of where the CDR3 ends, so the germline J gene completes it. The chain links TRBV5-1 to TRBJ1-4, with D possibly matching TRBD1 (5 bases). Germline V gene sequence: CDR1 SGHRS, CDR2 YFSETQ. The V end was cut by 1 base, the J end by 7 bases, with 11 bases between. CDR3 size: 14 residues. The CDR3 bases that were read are TGCGCCAGCAGCTTGAGTTATCAGGGTGAAAAA. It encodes CASSLSYQGEK. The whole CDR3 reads CASSLSYQGEKLFF.

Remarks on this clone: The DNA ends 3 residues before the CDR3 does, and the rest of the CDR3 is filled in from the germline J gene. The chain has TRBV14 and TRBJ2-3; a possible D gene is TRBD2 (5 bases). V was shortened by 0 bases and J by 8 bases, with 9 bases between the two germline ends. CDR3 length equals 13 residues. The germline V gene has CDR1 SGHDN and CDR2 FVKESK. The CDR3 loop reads CASSQDFRGTQYF. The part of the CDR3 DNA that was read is TGTGCCAGCAGCCAAGATTTCCGGGGTACG.

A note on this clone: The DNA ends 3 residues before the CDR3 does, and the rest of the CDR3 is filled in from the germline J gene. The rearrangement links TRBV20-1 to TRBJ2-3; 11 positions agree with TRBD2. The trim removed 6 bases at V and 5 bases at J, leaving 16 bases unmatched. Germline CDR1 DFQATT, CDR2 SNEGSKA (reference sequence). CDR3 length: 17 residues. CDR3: CSAQLVVAGGQVDTQYF. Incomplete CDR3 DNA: TGCAGTGCGCAACTAGTTGTAGCGGGGGGGCAGGTAGATACG.

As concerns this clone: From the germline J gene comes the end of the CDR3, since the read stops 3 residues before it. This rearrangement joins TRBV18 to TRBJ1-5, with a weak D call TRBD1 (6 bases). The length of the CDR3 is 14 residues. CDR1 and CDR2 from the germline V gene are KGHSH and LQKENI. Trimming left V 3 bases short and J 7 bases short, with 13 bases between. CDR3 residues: CASSPRSGGQPQHF. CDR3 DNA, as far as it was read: TGTGCCAGCTCACCCCGGTCTGGGGGCCAGCCC.

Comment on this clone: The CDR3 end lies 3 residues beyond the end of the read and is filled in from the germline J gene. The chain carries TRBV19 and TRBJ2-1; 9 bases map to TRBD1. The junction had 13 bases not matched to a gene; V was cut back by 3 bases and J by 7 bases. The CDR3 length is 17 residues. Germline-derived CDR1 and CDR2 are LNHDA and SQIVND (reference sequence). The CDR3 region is CASSIPTGTGKLNEQFF. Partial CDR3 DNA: TGTGCCAGTAGTATTCCGACCGGGACAGGGAAATTGAATGAG.

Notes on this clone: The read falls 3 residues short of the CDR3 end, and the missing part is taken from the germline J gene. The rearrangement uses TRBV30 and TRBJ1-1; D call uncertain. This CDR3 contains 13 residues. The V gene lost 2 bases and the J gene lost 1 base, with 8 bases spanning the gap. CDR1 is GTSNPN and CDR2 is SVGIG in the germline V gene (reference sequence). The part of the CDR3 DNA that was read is TGTGCCTGGAGTCACCAGAGGAACACTGAA. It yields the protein CAWSHQRNTE. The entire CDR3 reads CAWSHQRNTEAFF.

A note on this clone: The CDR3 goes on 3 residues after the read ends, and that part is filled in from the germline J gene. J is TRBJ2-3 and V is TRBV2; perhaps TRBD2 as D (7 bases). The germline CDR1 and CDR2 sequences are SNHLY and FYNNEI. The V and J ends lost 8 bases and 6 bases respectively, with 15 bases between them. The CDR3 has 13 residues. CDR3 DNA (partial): TGTGCCAGCTTAAAGGGGGGGCTGGATACG. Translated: CASLKGGLDT. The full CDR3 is CASLKGGLDTQYF.

CDR3 residues: CSARDLAGSSYNSPLHF. CDR3 DNA (partial): TGCAGTGCTAGAGATCTGGCAGGTAGCTCCTATAATTCACCC. The chain has TRBV20-1 and TRBJ1-6, with D hard to call. The read stops 3 residues short of the end of the CDR3; the missing end is completed from the germline J gene. Germline values: CDR1 DFQATT, CDR2 SNEGSKA (reference sequence). This CDR3 comprises 17 residues. V was shortened by 0 bases and J by 0 bases, with 12 bases between the two germline ends.

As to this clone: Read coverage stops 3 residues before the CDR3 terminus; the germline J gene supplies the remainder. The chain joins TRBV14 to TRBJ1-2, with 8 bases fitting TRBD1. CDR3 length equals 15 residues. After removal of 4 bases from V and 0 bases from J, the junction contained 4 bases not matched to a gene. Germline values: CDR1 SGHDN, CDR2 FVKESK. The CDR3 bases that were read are TGTGCCAGCAGCCTAGGACAGGGACCTAACTATGGC. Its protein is CASSLGQGPNYG. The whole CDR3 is CASSLGQGPNYGYTF. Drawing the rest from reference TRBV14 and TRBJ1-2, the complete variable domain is EAGVTQFPSHSVIEKGQTVTLRCDPISGHDNLYWYRRVMGKEIKFLLHFVKESKQDESGMPNNRFLAERTGGTYSTLKVQPAELEDSGVYFCASSLGQGPNYGYTFGSGTRLTVV.

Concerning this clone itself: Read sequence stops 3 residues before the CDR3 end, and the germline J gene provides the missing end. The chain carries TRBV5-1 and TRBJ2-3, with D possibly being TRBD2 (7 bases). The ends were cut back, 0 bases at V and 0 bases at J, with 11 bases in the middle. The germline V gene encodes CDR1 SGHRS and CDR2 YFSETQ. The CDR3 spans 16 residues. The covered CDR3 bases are TGCGCCAGCAGCTTGGGACGGGGGGCGAGCACAGATACG. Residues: CASSLGRGASTDT. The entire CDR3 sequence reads CASSLGRGASTDTQYF.

The CDR3 bases that were read are TGCAGTGCTATAGAGACAGGGGAGAGGGCCTATGGC. It translates to CSAIETGERAYG. From start to end, the CDR3 is CSAIETGERAYGYTF. This chain uses TRBV20-1 with TRBJ1-2; TRBD1 aligns across 8 bases. The CDR3 is cut off 3 residues early in the read; its end comes from the germline J gene. The trim removed 4 bases at V and 4 bases at J, leaving 11 bases unmatched. This CDR3 region has 15 residues. Looked up from germline, CDR1 is DFQATT and CDR2 is SNEGSKA (reference sequence).

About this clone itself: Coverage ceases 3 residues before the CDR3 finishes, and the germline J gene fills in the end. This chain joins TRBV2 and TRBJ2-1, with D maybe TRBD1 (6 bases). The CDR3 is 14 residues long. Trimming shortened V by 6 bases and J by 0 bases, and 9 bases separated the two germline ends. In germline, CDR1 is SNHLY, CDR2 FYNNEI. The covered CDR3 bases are TGTGCCAGCAGGACAGGAAGCTCCTACAATGAG. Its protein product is CASRTGSSYNE. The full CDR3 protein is CASRTGSSYNEQFF.

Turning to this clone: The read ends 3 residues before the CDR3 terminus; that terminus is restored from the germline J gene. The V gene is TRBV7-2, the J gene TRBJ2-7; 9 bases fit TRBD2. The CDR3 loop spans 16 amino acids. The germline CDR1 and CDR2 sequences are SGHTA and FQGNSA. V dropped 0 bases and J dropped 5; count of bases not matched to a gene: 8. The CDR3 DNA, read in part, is TGTGCCAGCAGCTTAGCGGCGGGGGGGCGGGGGGACGAG. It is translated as CASSLAAGGRGDE. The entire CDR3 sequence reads CASSLAAGGRGDEQYF.

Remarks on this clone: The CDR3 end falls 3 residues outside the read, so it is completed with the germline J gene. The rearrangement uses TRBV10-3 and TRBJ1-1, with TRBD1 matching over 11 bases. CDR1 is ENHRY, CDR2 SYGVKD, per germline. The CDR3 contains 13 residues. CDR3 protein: CAISFGQGAEAFF. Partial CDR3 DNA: TGTGCCATCAGTTTTGGACAGGGGGCCGAA.